The 5 T cell receptor beta chains in this list originate from one sample, sequenced in a study of Tregs in tolerant kidney transplant recipients. Using immunoSEQ multiplex PCR, the repertoire was profiled, and TCRdb retains in-frame clones only, with some absent. The sample lists 110,000 or so clones; 90% were seen once. Specimen: CD4+ T cells from blood, collected before the transplant. Receptors originate from a human donor who received a combined kidney and bone marrow transplant.

This sequence joins TRBV7-2 and TRBJ1-1; 7 bases map to TRBD1. Per germline, CDR1 SGHTA and CDR2 FQGNSA. The CDR3 sequence is 15 residues long. V trimming: 1 base; J trimming: 4 bases; junction bases outside the gene matches: 6. The CDR3 loop is CASSLVWAGGTEAFF. CDR3 DNA sequence: TGTGCCAGCAGCTTAGTGTGGGCAGGGGGCACTGAAGCTTTCTTT.

CDR3 in amino acids: CASSYSTGEVQYF. CDR3 in DNA: TGTGCCAGCAGTTACTCGACAGGGGAGGTGCAGTACTTC. The rearrangement links TRBV6-6 to TRBJ2-7; 8 nucleotides agree with TRBD1. CDR1 and CDR2 from the germline V gene are MNHNY and SVGAGI (reference sequence). This CDR3 has 13 amino acids. V trimming: 0 bases; J trimming: 9 bases; junction bases outside the gene matches: 4.

V gene TRBV4-1 combines with J gene TRBJ2-3; TRBD1 matches at 7 bases. Losses at the gene ends were 0 bases for V and 1 base for J; bases not matched to a gene: 4. Germline values: CDR1 MGHRA, CDR2 YSYEKL. The CDR3 sequence is 16 residues long. In DNA form, the CDR3 reads TGCGCCAGCAGCCAAGATACAGGGGTGCGCACAGATACGCAGTATTTT. Its protein product is CASSQDTGVRTDTQYF.

The genes are TRBV11-2 and TRBJ1-1, with no clear D. CDR3 length: 13 amino acids. Trimming removed 4 bases at V and 3 bases at J, with 9 bases between. CDR1 and CDR2 from the germline V gene are SGHAT and FQNNGV. This CDR3 is CASSSRVDTEAFF. DNA of the CDR3: TGTGCCAGCAGCTCGCGGGTGGACACTGAAGCTTTCTTT.

V and J are TRBV6-5 and TRBJ2-7, with a possible D match to TRBD2 (6 bases). CDR3 length: 14 amino acids. The V gene lost 4 bases and the J gene lost 3 bases, with 13 bases spanning the gap. From germline, CDR1 is MNHEY and CDR2 SVGAGI. The CDR3 sequence is CASSFGGGGYEQYF. The CDR3 DNA sequence: TGTGCCAGCAGTTTCGGGGGAGGAGGCTACGAGCAGTACTTC.